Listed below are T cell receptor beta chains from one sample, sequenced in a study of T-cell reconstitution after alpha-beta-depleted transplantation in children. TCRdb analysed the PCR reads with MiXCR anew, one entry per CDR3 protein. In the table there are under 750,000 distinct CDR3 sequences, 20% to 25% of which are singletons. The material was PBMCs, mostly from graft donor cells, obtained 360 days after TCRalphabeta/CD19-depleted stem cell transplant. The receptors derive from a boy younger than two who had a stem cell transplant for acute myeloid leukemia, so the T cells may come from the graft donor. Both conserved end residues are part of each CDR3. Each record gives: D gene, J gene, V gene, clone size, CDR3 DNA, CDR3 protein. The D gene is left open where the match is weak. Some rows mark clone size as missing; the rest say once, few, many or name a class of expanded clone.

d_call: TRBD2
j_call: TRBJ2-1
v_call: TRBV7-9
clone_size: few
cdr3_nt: TGTGCCAGCAGCCCGGGACTAGACGTTCGGGATGAGCAGTTCTTC
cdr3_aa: CASSPGLDVRDEQFF

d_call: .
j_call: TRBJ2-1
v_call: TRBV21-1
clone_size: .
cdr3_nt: TGTGCCAGCAGCAAAGGAGGAGGGACCTCCTACAATGAGCAGTTCTTC
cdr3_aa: CASSKGGGTSYNEQFF

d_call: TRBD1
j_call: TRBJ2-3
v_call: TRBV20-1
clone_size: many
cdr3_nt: TGCAGTGCCGTTCCGGGACAGGGGATAGATACGCAGTATTTT
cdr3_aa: CSAVPGQGIDTQYF

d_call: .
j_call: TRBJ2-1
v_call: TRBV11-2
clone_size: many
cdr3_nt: TGTGCCAGCAGCTTAGATGGGGGGGCCTCCTACAATGAGCAGTTCTTC
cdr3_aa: CASSLDGGASYNEQFF

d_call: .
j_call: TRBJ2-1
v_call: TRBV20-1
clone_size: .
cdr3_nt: TGCAGTGCTAGCCCGGGCGGAGTGGTGGAGGTGGAGTTCTTC
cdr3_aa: CSASPGGVVEVEFF

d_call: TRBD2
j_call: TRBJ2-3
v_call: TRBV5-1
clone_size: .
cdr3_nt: TGCGCCAGCAGCCTCCCGGGACTAGCAAGGGATACGCAGTATTTT
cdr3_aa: CASSLPGLARDTQYF

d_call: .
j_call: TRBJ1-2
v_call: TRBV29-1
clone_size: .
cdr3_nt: TGCAGCGTTGGGCAGCTTCTCAACTATGGCTACACCTTC
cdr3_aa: CSVGQLLNYGYTF

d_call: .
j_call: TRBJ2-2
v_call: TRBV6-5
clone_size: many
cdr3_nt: TGTGCCAGCAGTTACGCCGGGACAGGGGAGCTGTTTTTT
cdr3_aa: CASSYAGTGELFF

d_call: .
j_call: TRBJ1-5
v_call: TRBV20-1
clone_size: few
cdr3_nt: TGCAGTGCTAGACCCCGCCTTGGGAGCAATCAGCCCCAGCATTTT
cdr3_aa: CSARPRLGSNQPQHF

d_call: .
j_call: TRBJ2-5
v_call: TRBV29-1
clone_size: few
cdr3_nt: TGCAGCGTTCAAGGGAAGGTTCTATGGGAGACCCAGTACTTC
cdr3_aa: CSVQGKVLWETQYF

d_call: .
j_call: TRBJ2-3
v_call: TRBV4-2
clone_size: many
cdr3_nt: TGTGCCAGCAGCCAACTCGGACAGCAAACAGATACGCAGTATTTT
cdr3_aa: CASSQLGQQTDTQYF

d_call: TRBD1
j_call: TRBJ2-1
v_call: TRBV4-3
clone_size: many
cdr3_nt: TGCGCCAGCAGCCAAGAGACAGGGGGCGTGGACAATGAGCAGTTCTTC
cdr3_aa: CASSQETGGVDNEQFF

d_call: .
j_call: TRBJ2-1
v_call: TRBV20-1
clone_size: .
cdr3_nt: TGCAGTGCCCGGAGATCGTTCAATGAGCAGTTCTTC
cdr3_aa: CSARRSFNEQFF

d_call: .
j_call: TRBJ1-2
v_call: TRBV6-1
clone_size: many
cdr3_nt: TGTGCCAGCAGTGTAAATGGCTACACCTTC
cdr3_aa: CASSVNGYTF

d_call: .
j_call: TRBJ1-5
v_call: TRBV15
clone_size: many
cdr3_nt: TGTGCCACCAGCCCTCAAGGACCGTTCAATCAGCCCCAGCATTTT
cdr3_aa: CATSPQGPFNQPQHF

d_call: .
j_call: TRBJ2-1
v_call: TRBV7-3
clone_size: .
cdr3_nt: TGTGCCAGCGGCTTAGAGGGCCCTAGCAGTGAGCAGTTCTTC
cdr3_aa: CASGLEGPSSEQFF

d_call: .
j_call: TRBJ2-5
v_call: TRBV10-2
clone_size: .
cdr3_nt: TGCGCCACTAAGACGGAGGTTAGGGAGACCCAGTACTTC
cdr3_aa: CATKTEVRETQYF

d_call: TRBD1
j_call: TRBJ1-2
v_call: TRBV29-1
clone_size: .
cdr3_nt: TGCAGCGTTGGAGGACAGGCCATCTATGGCTACACCTTC
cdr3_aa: CSVGGQAIYGYTF

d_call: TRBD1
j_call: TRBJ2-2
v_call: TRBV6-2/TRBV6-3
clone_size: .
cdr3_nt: TGTGCCAGCAGGAACAGGGGGACCGGGGAGCTGTTTTTT
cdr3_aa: CASRNRGTGELFF

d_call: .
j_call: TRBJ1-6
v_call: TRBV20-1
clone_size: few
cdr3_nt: TGCAGTGCTTGGGACAACCATAATTCACCCCTCCACTTT
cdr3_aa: CSAWDNHNSPLHF

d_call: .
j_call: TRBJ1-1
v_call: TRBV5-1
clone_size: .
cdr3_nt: TGCGCCAGCAGCTTGGGAGGGTCCGATGTTGAAGCTTTCTTT
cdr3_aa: CASSLGGSDVEAFF

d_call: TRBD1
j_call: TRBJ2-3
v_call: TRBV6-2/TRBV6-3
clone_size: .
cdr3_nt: TGTGCCAGCAGGTCCGGGACAGGGCTTTCAGATACGCAGTATTTT
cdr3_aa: CASRSGTGLSDTQYF

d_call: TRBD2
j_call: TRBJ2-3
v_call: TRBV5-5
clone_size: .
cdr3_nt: TGTGCCAGCAGCCGTCCCATAGCGGGGGCCCACACAGATACGCAGTATTTT
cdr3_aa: CASSRPIAGAHTDTQYF

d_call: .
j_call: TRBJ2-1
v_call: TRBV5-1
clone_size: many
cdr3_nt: TGCGCCAGCAGCCTCACCCAACTTAGTTCCAATGAGCAGTTCTTC
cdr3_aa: CASSLTQLSSNEQFF

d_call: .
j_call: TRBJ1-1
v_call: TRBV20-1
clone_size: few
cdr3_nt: TGCAGCGCTCAAGGGACGCACACTGAAGCTTTCTTT
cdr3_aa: CSAQGTHTEAFF

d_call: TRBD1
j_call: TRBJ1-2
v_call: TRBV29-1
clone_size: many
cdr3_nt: TGCAGCGTTCTTCCTCCGCCCAGACAGGGGATCTACGGCTACACCTTC
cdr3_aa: CSVLPPPRQGIYGYTF

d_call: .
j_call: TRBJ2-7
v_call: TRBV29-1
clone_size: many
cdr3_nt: TGCAGCGTTGTTCAGGCCTACGAGCAGTACTTC
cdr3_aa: CSVVQAYEQYF

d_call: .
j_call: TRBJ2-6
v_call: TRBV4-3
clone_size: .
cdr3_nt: TGCGCCAGCAGCCAAGACTCGGGCAGCTCGGACGTCCTGACTTTC
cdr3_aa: CASSQDSGSSDVLTF

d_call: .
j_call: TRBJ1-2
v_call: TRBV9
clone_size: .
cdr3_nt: TGTGCCAGCAGCGTAGGTGGGGGTGACTATGGCTACACCTTC
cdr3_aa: CASSVGGGDYGYTF

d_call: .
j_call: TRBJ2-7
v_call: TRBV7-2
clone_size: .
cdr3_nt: TGTGCCAGCAGCTTATCAAGAGATCCTTTCTACGAGCAGTACTTC
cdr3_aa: CASSLSRDPFYEQYF

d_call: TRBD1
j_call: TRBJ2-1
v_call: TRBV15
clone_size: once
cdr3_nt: TGTGCCACCAAGGCTCTGACAGGGCTGACCTACAATGAGCAGTTCTTC
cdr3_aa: CATKALTGLTYNEQFF

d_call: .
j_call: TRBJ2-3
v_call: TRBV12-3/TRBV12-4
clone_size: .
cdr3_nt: TGTGCCAGCCACGGGGGCAGGCTCACAGATACGCAGTATTTT
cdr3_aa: CASHGGRLTDTQYF

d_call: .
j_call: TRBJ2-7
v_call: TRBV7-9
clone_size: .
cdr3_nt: TGTGCCAGCAGCTCGCCTGGTGCGTACGAGCAGTACTTC
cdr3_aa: CASSSPGAYEQYF

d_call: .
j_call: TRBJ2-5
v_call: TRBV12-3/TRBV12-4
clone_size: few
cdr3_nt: TGTGCCAGCCAGTGGACTATTGATAAACAGACCCAGTACTTC
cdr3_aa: CASQWTIDKQTQYF

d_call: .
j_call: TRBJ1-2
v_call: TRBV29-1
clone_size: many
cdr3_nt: TGCAGCGCCCTGATCTCCTATGGCTACACCTTC
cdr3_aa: CSALISYGYTF

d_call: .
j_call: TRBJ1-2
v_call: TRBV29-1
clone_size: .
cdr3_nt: TGCAGCGGAGGGGAGGATGGCTACACCTTC
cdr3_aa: CSGGEDGYTF

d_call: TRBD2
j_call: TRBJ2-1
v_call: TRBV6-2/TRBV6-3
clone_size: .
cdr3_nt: TGTGCCAGCAGCAGACCTAGCGGGGGGCCCTCCTACAATGAGCAGTTCTTC
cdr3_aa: CASSRPSGGPSYNEQFF

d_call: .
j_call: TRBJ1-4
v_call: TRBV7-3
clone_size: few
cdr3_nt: TGTGCCAGCAGCTTAACTCCAGCAAGAAGGGAAAAACTGTTTTTT
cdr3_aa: CASSLTPARREKLFF

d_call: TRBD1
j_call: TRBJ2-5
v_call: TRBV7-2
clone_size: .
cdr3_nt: TGTGCCAGCAGCTCGGACAGGGGGCTTCAGACCCAGTACTTC
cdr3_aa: CASSSDRGLQTQYF

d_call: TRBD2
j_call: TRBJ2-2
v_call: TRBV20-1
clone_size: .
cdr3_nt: TGCAGTGCTAGAGGACTTTCTAGCGGGGGGTACAACACCGGGGAGCTGTTTTTT
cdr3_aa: CSARGLSSGGYNTGELFF

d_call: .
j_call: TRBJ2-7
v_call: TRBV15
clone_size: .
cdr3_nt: TGTGCCACCAGACGGACGAACGCCGGGGACGAGCAGTACTTC
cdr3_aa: CATRRTNAGDEQYF

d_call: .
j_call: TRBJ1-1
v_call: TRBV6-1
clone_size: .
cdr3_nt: TGTGCCAGCGTAACGACAGGGAACACTGAAGCTTTCTTT
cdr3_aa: CASVTTGNTEAFF

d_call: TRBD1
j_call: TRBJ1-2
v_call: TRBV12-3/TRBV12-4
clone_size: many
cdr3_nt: TGTGCCAGCAGTTCCAGGGGGCCCTATGGCTACACCTTC
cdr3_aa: CASSSRGPYGYTF

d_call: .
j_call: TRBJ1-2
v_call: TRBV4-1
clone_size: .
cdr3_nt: TGCGCCAGCAGCCAAGCGATGGGACGAAACTATGGCTACACCTTC
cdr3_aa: CASSQAMGRNYGYTF

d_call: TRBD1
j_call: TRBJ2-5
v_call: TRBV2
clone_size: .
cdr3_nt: TGTGCCAGCAGGACAGGGGGCAGTTTGAGAGAGACCCAGTACTTC
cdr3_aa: CASRTGGSLRETQYF

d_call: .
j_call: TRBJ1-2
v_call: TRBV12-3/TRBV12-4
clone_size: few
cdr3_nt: TGTGCCAGCAGTTTTGACCCACGGACCTATGGCTACACCTTC
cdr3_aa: CASSFDPRTYGYTF

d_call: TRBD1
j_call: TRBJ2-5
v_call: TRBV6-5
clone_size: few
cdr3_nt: TGTGCCAGCAGTCGGACAGGGGTGAGGGAGACCCAGTACTTC
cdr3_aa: CASSRTGVRETQYF

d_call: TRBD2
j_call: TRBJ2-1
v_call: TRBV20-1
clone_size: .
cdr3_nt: TGCAGTGCTAGAGATCTAGTGACTAGCGGTTACAATGAGCAGTTCTTC
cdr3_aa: CSARDLVTSGYNEQFF

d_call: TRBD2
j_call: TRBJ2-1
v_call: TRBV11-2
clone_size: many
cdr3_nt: TGTGCCAGCAGCTTAAGGGACTACTCCTACAATGAGCAGTTCTTC
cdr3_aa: CASSLRDYSYNEQFF

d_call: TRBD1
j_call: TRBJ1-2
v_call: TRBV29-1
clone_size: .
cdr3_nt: TGCAGCGGATCCGGGGGAGGGGGCTCGGGAAATGGCTACACCTTC
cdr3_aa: CSGSGGGGSGNGYTF

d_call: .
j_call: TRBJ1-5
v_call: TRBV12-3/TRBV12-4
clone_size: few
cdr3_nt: TGTGCCAGCAGGCTCCAGGGTAGTCAGCCCCAGCATTTT
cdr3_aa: CASRLQGSQPQHF

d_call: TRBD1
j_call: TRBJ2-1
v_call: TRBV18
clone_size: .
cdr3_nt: TGTGCCAGCTCAAGACAGGGTTCGAGTGAGCAGTTCTTC
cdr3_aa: CASSRQGSSEQFF

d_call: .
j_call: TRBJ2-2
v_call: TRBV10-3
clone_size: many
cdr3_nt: TGTGCCATCAGGGGTGGGACCGGGGAGCTGTTTTTT
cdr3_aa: CAIRGGTGELFF

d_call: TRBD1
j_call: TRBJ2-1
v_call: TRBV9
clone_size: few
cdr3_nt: TGTGCCAGCAGCGAGGGGGACAGGGGGCGGTATGAGCAGTTCTTC
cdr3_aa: CASSEGDRGRYEQFF

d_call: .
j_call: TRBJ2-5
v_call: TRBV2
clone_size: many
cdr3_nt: TGTGCCAGCAGTTCCGGGCCTTCCCCCATCGGAGAGGAGACCCAGTACTTC
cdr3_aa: CASSSGPSPIGEETQYF